This T cell receptor (beta chain) came from a study of Ad26.COV2.S vaccination and SARS-CoV-2 variants. The treatment was: some 20 received Ad26.COV2.S at low or high dose, single or two shots; roughly five received placebo; per-sample allocation not given. Samples analyzed were those drawn on day 63 after the first vaccine or placebo injection. Germline values: CDR1 SGHTA, CDR2 FQGNSA. The CDR3 is 14 amino acids. Trimming pared 3 bases from V and 5 bases from J, leaving 12 bases between. TCRdb keeps only in-frame clones here, not all; method: immunoSEQ multiplex PCR. The sample carries roughly 350,000 clones, about 86% recorded once.

The specimen comprised peripheral blood, sampled in a trial of Ad26.COV2.S vaccine versus placebo. The receptor was isolated from a person between 18 and 59 years old who received the Ad26.COV2.S COVID-19 vaccine or a placebo. This chain connects TRBV7-2 to TRBJ2-3; a possible D gene is TRBD1 (5 bases). DNA for the CDR3: TGTGCCAGCAGCTTGGGGCCTGGAGTAGATACGCAGTATTTT. It translates to CASSLGPGVDTQYF.